This T cell receptor beta chain was retrieved from a study of blood T cell repertoires in COVID-19 (dated by TCRdb to 2019 to 2021). With respect to the entire study: The collaborator samples originated in the United States, Italy and Spain and spanned the acute and convalescent phases of COVID-19. A freely available public database, intended as a resource for researchers studying the immune response to SARS-CoV-2, is where the repertoires were released. Sample metadata almost always included a de-identified subject ID, COVID-19 status, age in years and sex. Samples were obtained from the ongoing ImmuneRACE study (first 160 participants) and from 1,000 to 1,500 subjects provided by 6 global collaborators. Where HLA class I and class II types were available, the types were taken from metadata supplied by the sample provider, not from assay-based typing. The material from the prospective study consisted of cDNA or gDNA derived from T cells, B-cell-depleted T cells, or PBMCs. The dataset comprised deeply sampled blood TCRbeta repertoires from subjects exposed to, actively infected with, or recovered from COVID-19.

Note on this clone: Its recognized antigen is unknown. One base away there is no much larger clone; base qualities are not given.

TCRbeta CDR3 regions were amplified from genomic DNA using the immunoSEQ Assay, a bias-controlled multiplex PCR. Per the authors' processing: The number of nucleated cells in each sample was estimated from the amplification of reference gene primers within the assay. To quantify the absolute abundance of each unique TCRbeta CDR3 rearrangement, sequence reads were collapsed and filtered. For each sample, productive Simpson clonality was calculated as the square root of Simpson's diversity index over productive rearrangements. TCRdb stores this immuneACCESS table with in-frame sequences only. Part of the clones is absent; in the studies checked, under half of the shortfall reflects unresolved V genes, and no reason is known for the rest. V, J and clone size were drawn from that table, and D and trimming were deduced from the DNA. This sample lists roughly 420,000 clones; 88% were detected once. The ten largest clones add up to over 0.9% of the sample.

The study at large found these results: The quantity of clinical and demographic metadata differed by source and by participant and was supplied without curation.

In the prospective study, participants were about 18 to 95 years old, resided in approximately 22 geographic areas of the United States, and were enrolled through a virtual design. Cohort assignment in the prospective study relied on participant-reported clinical history from a screening survey and a study questionnaire. Mobile phlebotomists in the prospective study collected whole blood, serum and a nasopharyngeal or oropharyngeal swab from every participant. Additional blood draws and questionnaires over an approximately two-month period could optionally be provided by prospective study participants. Blood samples from the prospective study were shipped frozen or at room temperature prior to DNA extraction. The germline V gene (reference sequence) sets CDR1 to MNHNY and CDR2 to SVGAGI. Reading from cysteine to phenylalanine, the CDR3 counts 17 amino acids. The DNA shown is the 51-base CDR3, in frame from base 1. Unmatched junction bases come to 7, with V trimmed by 5 bases and J by 0 bases.

The sequenced sample consisted of PBMCs or T cells enriched from blood (not recorded which). Rearrangement joined TRBV6-6 to TRBJ1-5, and 10 bases in between align with TRBD1. The TCR originated in a woman in her 30s with acute COVID-19. The DNA is as follows: TGTGCCAGCAGTCGACAGGGGGCCACGAATAGCAATCAGCCCCAGCATTTT. It codes for CASSRQGATNSNQPQHF.